The sequence of this T cell receptor (beta chain) was determined in a study of blood T cell repertoires in COVID-19. Sequenced by immunoSEQ multiplex PCR; TCRdb stores in-frame clones only, minus some. The sample consists of 200,000 or so clones, 88% of them appearing once. Germline V gene data show CDR1 as SGHNT and CDR2 as YENEEA. CDR3 length equals 14 residues. J was trimmed by 5 bases and V by 2 bases; bases with no gene match: 3. V and J are TRBV11-3 and TRBJ2-1; 7 bases match TRBD2. The source material was peripheral blood. The source of this sequence is a woman aged 60-75 years with acute or convalescent COVID-19. The DNA for the CDR3 is TGTGCCAGCAGCTTAAGCGGGAAAAACAATGAGCAGTTCTTC. Amino acids: CASSLSGKNNEQFF.